This TCR beta chain was recovered during a study of human T cells and chemical hapten exposure. Turning to the study itself: Recorded diagnoses among the mostly female patients were alopecia areata, totalis or universalis. Study-level results: There was no change with DPC sensitization in TCRs above 1 in 1000 frequency.

The germline gives CDR1 SNHLY, CDR2 FYNNEI. The trim removed 6 bases at V and 5 bases at J, leaving 7 bases unmatched. The CDR3 runs to 15 residues. This clonotype was seen more than once but under ten times. Its antigen is still unknown. In the library, unique molecular identifiers were attached to individual cDNA molecules. Authors' processing steps: There were a median of roughly 100,000 TCRs per sample, with a range from roughly 23,224 to 750,000. TCRdb used MiXCR to reprocess the RACE reads, holding one entry per CDR3 protein. These V and J calls rely on TCRdb rather than the paper's analysis. The sample comprises about 100,000 distinct CDR3 sequences, about 11% of which are singletons, and roughly 3.5% rests with the top ten. Described time point: patch test 1, 2 weeks after DPC sensitization. Documented treatment: therapeutic diphenylcyclopropenone sensitization with weekly scalp DPC.

The genes are TRBV2 and TRBJ1-6; TRBD1 matches 7 bases. The material was whole blood, obtained in connection with sensitization to the hapten diphenylcyclopropenone (DPC). This receptor was identified in a woman in her forties with alopecia areata. Some clones in this sample may be carry-over from other donors' samples. The CDR3: CASRIDRANNSPLHF. The CDR3 bases are TGTGCCAGCAGGATCGACAGGGCTAATAATTCACCCCTCCACTTT. Combining the CDR3 with reference TRBV2 and TRBJ1-6 gives the whole variable domain EPEVTQTPSHQVTQMGQEVILRCVPISNHLYFYWYRQILGQKVEFLVSFYNNEISEKSEIFDDQFSVERPDGSNFTLKIRSTKLEDSAMYFCASRIDRANNSPLHFGNGTRLTVT.